The 14 T cell receptor beta chains listed next were all sequenced from one sample in a study of cytotoxic CD8 clonotypes in ibrutinib-treated CLL. TCRdb's table, derived via immunoSEQ multiplex PCR, lists solely in-frame clones and lacks some. Among some 300,000 clones listed, 70% to 80% were seen once. The specimen comprised PBMCs, sampled before ibrutinib treatment. Receptor source: a human donor with chronic lymphocytic leukemia.

V gene TRBV29-1 combines with J gene TRBJ1-5, with 12 bases fitting TRBD1. The CDR3 contains 14 residues. J was trimmed by 7 bases and V by 6 bases; bases with no gene match: 7. Looked up from germline, CDR1 is SQVTM and CDR2 is ANQGSEA. The DNA for the CDR3 is TGCAGCGTAATCACCGGGACAGGGGGCCAGCCCCAGCATTTT. Residues: CSVITGTGGQPQHF.

The CDR3 nucleotides read TGTGCCAGCAGTGAAGTGGCGGAGGAGGAGCTGTTTTTT. Protein sequence: CASSEVAEEELFF. The chain combines TRBV6-1 with TRBJ2-2, with a possible D match to TRBD2 (5 bases). The V gene's germline CDR1 is MNHNS and CDR2 SASEGT. The length of the CDR3 is 13 residues. Between the trimmed V and J ends, which lost 1 base and 10 bases, there was a span of 10 bases.

The chain carries TRBV4-1 and TRBJ1-3; D is uncertain. The CDR3 runs 16 residues. Germline V gene data show CDR1 as MGHRA and CDR2 as YSYEKL. V was shortened by 1 base and J by 4 bases, with 14 bases between the two germline ends. Written as DNA, the CDR3 is TGCGCCAGCAGCCAAGTTTCTGGGGTCGCCGGAAACACCATATATTTT. Residues: CASSQVSGVAGNTIYF.

The gene calls are TRBV7-2 and TRBJ2-1; TRBD2 aligns across 10 bases. The CDR3 is made up of 18 amino acids. CDR1 and CDR2 from the germline V gene are SGHTA and FQGNSA. The V segment lost 5 bases and the J segment 1 base; nucleotides outside the gene matches: 11. The chain's CDR3 is CASSLLGVAGGSYNEQFF. As DNA, the CDR3 is TGTGCCAGCAGCCTACTTGGTGTAGCGGGAGGATCCTACAATGAGCAGTTCTTC.

The V and J genes are TRBV30 and TRBJ2-2, with D possibly being TRBD1 (5 bases). Germline loops: CDR1 GTSNPN, CDR2 SVGIG (reference sequence). The CDR3 has 14 residues. Trimming stripped 0 bases from V and 4 bases from J, with 9 bases between. The CDR3 sequence is CAWSVRQGTGELFF. CDR3 nucleotides: TGTGCCTGGAGTGTACGGCAGGGCACCGGGGAGCTGTTTTTT.

V and J are TRBV7-9 and TRBJ1-2, with D possibly TRBD1 on 6 matching bases. The CDR3 consists of 14 residues. V lost 3 bases, J lost 5 bases, and 13 bases lay in between. The germline gives CDR1 SEHNR, CDR2 FQNEAQ (reference sequence). The CDR3 here is CASSFGTQRYGYTF. The CDR3 DNA follows: TGTGCCAGCAGCTTTGGGACACAGAGGTATGGCTACACCTTC.

This clone was seen a single time. The chain combines TRBV28 with TRBJ2-7, with D uncertain. Germline-derived CDR1 and CDR2 are MDHEN and SYDVKM. V lost 7 bases, J lost 6 bases, and 16 bases lay in between. The CDR3 runs to 13 residues. As DNA, the CDR3 is TGTGCCAGCACCCCCCGGCCCTCCGGCGAGCAGTACTTC. Translated: CASTPRPSGEQYF.

The rearrangement joins TRBV15 to TRBJ1-2, with TRBD1 matching 7 bases. Germline assignment: CDR1 LNHNV and CDR2 YYDKDF (reference sequence). This CDR3 is built from 14 residues. V lost 1 base to trimming and J lost 4 bases; unmatched junction nucleotides: 3. This CDR3 is CATSRVDRAYGYTF. Written as DNA, the CDR3 is TGTGCCACCAGCAGAGTAGACAGGGCCTATGGCTACACCTTC.

This clone was seen just once. The chain is built from TRBV30 and TRBJ1-5; D might be TRBD1 (5 bases). V was shortened by 3 bases and J by 0 bases, with 12 bases between the two germline ends. CDR3 length: 15 residues. In germline, CDR1 is GTSNPN, CDR2 SVGIG (reference sequence). CDR3 DNA sequence: TGTGCCTGGAGGGCGGGCCAGGGTAGCAATCAGCCCCAGCATTTT. Amino acid sequence: CAWRAGQGSNQPQHF.

The chain has TRBV6-6 and TRBJ2-7; D remains unclear. This CDR3 has 15 residues. Germline values: CDR1 MNHNY, CDR2 SVGAGI (reference sequence). V was pared by 6 bases and J by 0 bases, with 15 bases between. The CDR3 is CASREGVKSSYEQYF. The CDR3 DNA reads as TGTGCCAGCAGGGAAGGAGTAAAGAGCTCCTACGAGCAGTACTTC.

A single count supports this clone. This sequence joins TRBV30 and TRBJ1-3; D is possibly TRBD1 (5 bases). CDR1 is GTSNPN and CDR2 is SVGIG in the germline V gene (reference sequence). The length of the CDR3 is 16 residues. Between the trimmed V and J ends, which lost 0 bases and 0 bases, there was a span of 12 bases. CDR3 protein: CAWSVRRGSSGNTIYF. Here the CDR3 DNA reads TGTGCCTGGAGTGTACGAAGGGGTAGCTCTGGAAACACCATATATTTT. Based on the CDR3 plus reference TRBV30 and TRBJ1-3, the full variable domain is SQTIHQWPATLVQPVGSPLSLECTVEGTSNPNLYWYRQAAGRGLQLLFYSVGIGQISSEVPQNLSASRPQDRQFILSSKKLLLSDSGFYLCAWSVRRGSSGNTIYFGEGSWLTVV.

The rearrangement joins TRBV27 to TRBJ2-7, with D uncertain. The CDR3 contains 13 residues. CDR1 MNHEY and CDR2 SMNVEV come from the germline V gene (reference sequence). The V end was cut by 3 bases, the J end by 1 base, with 7 bases between. CDR3 in DNA: TGTGCCAGCAGTTTGGTCAGATCCTACGAGCAGTACTTC. Translated, it gives CASSLVRSYEQYF.

This sequence joins TRBV6-5 and TRBJ2-1; no firm D call. Germline V CDR1 and CDR2: MNHEY, SVGAGI. This CDR3 comprises 15 residues. The V end was cut by 0 bases, the J end by 5 bases, with 11 bases between. The CDR3 DNA reads TGTGCCAGCAGTTACTCGTTCGGCTACAACAATGAGCAGTTCTTC. This encodes CASSYSFGYNNEQFF.

The chain carries TRBV7-2 and TRBJ2-3, with 7 bases that match TRBD2. The germline gives CDR1 SGHTA, CDR2 FQGNSA. J was trimmed by 2 bases and V by 4 bases; bases with no gene match: 6. The CDR3 runs 15 residues. CDR3 coding DNA: TGTGCCAGCAGCTCAAATCGGGGGGACACAGATACGCAGTATTTT. Translation: CASSSNRGDTDTQYF. The complete variable domain, with remaining parts taken from reference TRBV7-2 and TRBJ2-3, reads GAGVSQSPSNKVTEKGKDVELRCDPISGHTALYWYRQSLGQGLEFLIYFQGNSAPDKSGLPSDRFSAERTGGSVSTLTIQRTQQEDSAVYLCASSSNRGDTDTQYFGPGTRLTVL.